The 11 T cell receptor beta chains reported below all come from one sample, sequenced in a study of memory CD8 T cells in hepatitis C reinfection. Time point meaning: pre-reinfection, 55 to 20 weeks before reinfection detection. TCR sequencing was done directly ex vivo on sorted cells, without expansion in vitro. Sequencing was performed with immunoSEQ multiplex PCR; in TCRdb, only in-frame clones are kept and a portion is missing. Here the sample spans 50,000 or so clones, over 85% being singletons. The source material was naive CD8+ T cells sorted from blood. These receptor sequences come from a young man with hepatitis C virus infection.

The genes are TRBV11-1 and TRBJ2-7; 9 nucleotides line up with TRBD1. This CDR3 has 15 residues. The ends lost 5 bases at V and 5 bases at J; junction bases unmatched: 10. The germline V gene encodes CDR1 SGHAT and CDR2 FQDESV (reference sequence). This chain's CDR3 is CASSVGQGKIDEQYV. Here the CDR3 DNA reads TGTGCCAGCAGCGTGGGACAGGGAAAGATTGACGAGCAGTACGTC.

The rearrangement links TRBV6-5 to TRBJ2-5; D may be TRBD1 (6 bases). V shed 2 bases and J shed 7 bases, with 20 bases lying between them. The CDR3 consists of 16 residues. Germline CDR1 is MNHEY and CDR2 is SVGAGI. CDR3: CASSYGYDRSQGTQYF. The DNA for the CDR3 is TGTGCCAGCAGTTACGGATACGACAGGAGCCAGGGGACCCAGTACTTC.

This clone was seen once. This sequence joins TRBV5-1 and TRBJ2-5, with D unclear. The last part of the DNA fits TRBJ2-7 better; the J call may be wrong. Germline CDR1 is SGHRS and CDR2 is YFSETQ. This CDR3 comprises 14 residues. The CDR3 DNA reads TGCGCCAGCAGCTTTGGTCAACCCCTTAACGAGCAGTACTTC. It yields the protein CASSFGQPLNEQYF.

The chain has TRBV29-1 and TRBJ2-5; 7 positions match TRBD2. The germline V gene has CDR1 SQVTM and CDR2 ANQGSEA. There are 16 residues in the CDR3. V lost 0 bases, J lost 3 bases, and 10 bases stayed unmatched. The CDR3 DNA reads TGCAGCGTTGAAGATCCCCGGGGGGTAGCGGAAGAGACCCAGTACTTC. The encoded protein is CSVEDPRGVAEETQYF. Full variable domain (missing parts from reference TRBV29-1 and TRBJ2-5): SAVISQKPSRDICQRGTSLTIQCQVDSQVTMMFWYRQQPGQSLTLIATANQGSEATYESGFVIDKFPISRPNLTFSTLTVSNMSPEDSSIYLCSVEDPRGVAEETQYFGPGTRLLVL.

The CDR3 sequence is CASSLVWGGTDTQYF. CDR3 nucleotide sequence: TGTGCCAGCAGCTTAGTTTGGGGGGGGACAGATACGCAGTATTTT. The V and J genes are TRBV7-8 and TRBJ2-3; 7 bases line up with TRBD2. Germline CDR1 is SGHVS and CDR2 is FQNEAQ. The CDR3 has 15 amino acids. V was pared by 1 base and J by 3 bases, with 4 bases of the junction left unmatched.

The chain joins TRBV11-2 to TRBJ1-5; 8 nucleotides agree with TRBD1. CDR1 is SGHAT, CDR2 FQNNGV, per germline. V was pared by 1 base and J by 5 bases, with 4 bases of the junction left unmatched. This CDR3 is built from 15 residues. CDR3 bases: TGTGCCAGCAGCTTAGGGACAGGGTCCCATCAGCCCCAGCATTTT. This encodes CASSLGTGSHQPQHF.

This chain links TRBV7-9 with TRBJ2-1, with TRBD2 matching over 9 bases. This CDR3 has 13 residues. From germline, CDR1 is SEHNR and CDR2 FQNEAQ (reference sequence). V gave up 6 bases and J gave up 5 bases; unmatched junction bases: 2. CDR3 coding DNA: TGTGCCAGCAGGGGACTAGCCCACAATGAGCAGTTCTTC. This codes for CASRGLAHNEQFF. Drawing the rest from reference TRBV7-9 and TRBJ2-1, the complete variable domain is DTGVSQNPRHKITKRGQNVTFRCDPISEHNRLYWYRQTLGQGPEFLTYFQNEAQLEKSRLLSDRFSAERPKGSFSTLEIQRTEQGDSAMYLCASRGLAHNEQFFGPGTRLTVL.

The chain combines TRBV27 with TRBJ2-7, with D possibly being TRBD2 (5 bases). The CDR3 spans 12 residues. Germline-derived CDR1 and CDR2 are MNHEY and SMNVEV (reference sequence). V lost 8 bases, J lost 4 bases, and 12 bases lay in between. The CDR3 protein is CASRGLEYEQYF. CDR3 DNA: TGTGCCAGCCGAGGACTCGAGTACGAGCAGTACTTC.

This chain links TRBV29-1 with TRBJ1-4; no reliable D call. The CDR3 covers 13 residues. Looked up from germline, CDR1 is SQVTM and CDR2 is ANQGSEA. Trimming cost V 5 bases and J 7 bases, with 14 bases left between them. The CDR3 is CSVSGVVGEKLFF. CDR3 bases: TGCAGCGTTTCGGGTGTGGTTGGTGAAAAACTGTTTTTT.

The chain links TRBV29-1 to TRBJ2-5, with D unresolved. V was cut by 0 bases and J by 5 bases, with 7 bases left in between. The germline CDR1 and CDR2 sequences are SQVTM and ANQGSEA. The CDR3 totals 12 residues. The CDR3 DNA is TGCAGCGTTGAAGAAATGGAGGAGACCCAGTACTTC. Translation gives CSVEEMEETQYF. Based on the CDR3 plus reference TRBV29-1 and TRBJ2-5, the full variable domain is SAVISQKPSRDICQRGTSLTIQCQVDSQVTMMFWYRQQPGQSLTLIATANQGSEATYESGFVIDKFPISRPNLTFSTLTVSNMSPEDSSIYLCSVEEMEETQYFGPGTRLLVL.

The chain couples TRBV7-2 to TRBJ2-1, with a possible D match to TRBD2 (6 bases). Deletions cut 5 bases from V and 3 bases from J, with 8 bases between. Germline V lookup: CDR1 SGHTA, CDR2 FQGNSA. The CDR3 runs 13 residues. The CDR3 sequence: CASSQDYYNEQFF. CDR3 DNA sequence: TGTGCCAGCAGCCAGGACTACTACAATGAGCAGTTCTTC.